This T cell receptor (beta chain) was retrieved from a study of T cell responses to AZD1222 COVID-19 vaccine. Germline V lookup: CDR1 WSHSY, CDR2 SAAADI. V was clipped by 5 bases and J by 7 bases; unmatched bases: 2. This CDR3 region has 13 residues. Whole-study results and caveats: There were mostly white British donors and more females than males, and clonal diversity was possibly underestimated. Baseline serology detected seropositivity in only five to seven AZD1222 recipients.

As to this clone: Its target is unknown.

TCRdb's copy holds only in-frame clones and misses some; the assay was immunoSEQ multiplex PCR. The sample includes some 130,000 clones, 80% to 95% of them seen just once. The origin of this receptor is an adult in good health. The V gene is TRBV10-2, the J gene TRBJ1-6; 7 bases line up with TRBD1. Sample: peripheral blood, taken on day 0 of AZD1222 vaccination. The CDR3 is CASSSGGNSPLHF. In DNA, the CDR3 is TGCGCCAGCAGTTCAGGGGGAAATTCACCCCTCCACTTT.